These 12 T cell receptor beta chains originate from one sample sequenced in a study of T cells of healthy individuals. TCRdb processed the 5' RACE reads anew with MiXCR; each CDR3 protein has one entry. Here the sample spans about 82,000 distinct CDR3 sequences, roughly 5% being singletons. The receptors originated from a female donor in good health.

This clonotype was seen repeatedly, ten times or more. The chain combines TRBV14 with TRBJ2-5; the D gene could be TRBD1 or TRBD2 (5 bases each). Germline V CDR1 and CDR2: SGHDN, FVKESK. CDR3 length: 14 amino acids. Trimming took 2 bases from V and 2 from J, leaving 9 bases between them. CDR3 sequence reads: CASSQLEGQETQYF. CDR3 bases: TGTGCCAGCAGCCAACTCGAGGGGCAAGAGACCCAGTACTTC.

There are many counts of this clonotype. The chain couples TRBV5-4 to TRBJ2-2; the match to TRBD2 covers 9 bases. The CDR3 extends over 20 amino acids. The junction had 18 bases not matched to a gene; V was cut back by 2 bases and J by 4 bases. CDR1 is SGHNT and CDR2 is YYREEE in the germline V gene (reference sequence). The CDR3 region is CASSFMSTGSGRGVTGELFF. In nucleotides, the CDR3 is TGTGCCAGCAGCTTTATGTCTACTGGTAGCGGGAGAGGTGTCACCGGGGAGCTGTTTTTT.

The table lists this clonotype with many counts. J is TRBJ2-7 and V is TRBV6-2 or TRBV6-3; D may be TRBD2 (6 bases). Germline assignment: CDR1 MNHEY and CDR2 SVGEGT. The V gene lost 2 bases and the J gene lost 0 bases, with 14 bases spanning the gap. This CDR3 has 16 amino acids. CDR3 amino acids: CASSYTRLASSYEQYF. CDR3 in DNA: TGTGCCAGCAGTTACACCCGCCTAGCGAGCTCCTACGAGCAGTACTTC.

Comments on this clonotype: A much larger clone differs from this one at a single base, so this may be a read error. The chain is built from TRBV6-5 and TRBJ1-1, with D hard to call. The V end lost 10 bases, the J end lost 5 bases, and 20 bases lay between the germline ends. This CDR3 has 14 residues. CDR1 is MNHEY, CDR2 SVGAGI, per germline. The DNA of the CDR3 is TGTGCCACCTTAACCCCCGGGGTAACGACTGAAGCTTTCTTT. Encoded protein: CATLTPGVTTEAFF.

In DNA form, the CDR3 reads TGTGCCTGGAGTGGCCCAGGGGGGCTTTCACCCCTCCACTTT. Protein sequence: CAWSGPGGLSPLHF. The chain carries TRBV30 and TRBJ1-6; 7 nucleotides agree with TRBD1. The V gene's germline CDR1 is GTSNPN and CDR2 SVGIG (reference sequence). This CDR3 is built from 14 residues. J was trimmed by 9 bases and V by 1 base; bases with no gene match: 6.

There are many counts of this clonotype. J is TRBJ1-3 and V is TRBV6-5, with D possibly TRBD1 on 5 matching bases. The V gene lost 6 bases and the J gene lost 0 bases, with 12 bases spanning the gap. This CDR3 has 15 amino acids. Germline assignment: CDR1 MNHEY and CDR2 SVGAGI. This chain's CDR3 is CASRAWDYSGNTIYF. CDR3 DNA: TGTGCCAGCAGGGCTTGGGACTACTCTGGAAACACCATATATTTT.

This clonotype was counted at least ten times. The chain links TRBV27 to TRBJ2-7, with TRBD1 as a possible D gene (6 bases). V was cut by 0 bases and J by 3 bases, with 12 bases left in between. This CDR3 is 15 amino acids long. Germline V CDR1 and CDR2: MNHEY, SMNVEV (reference sequence). This CDR3 reads CASSLSATGFYEQYF. As DNA, the CDR3 is TGTGCCAGCAGTTTATCGGCTACAGGGTTCTACGAGCAGTACTTC.

This clonotype was counted a few times. The chain is built from TRBV20-1 and TRBJ2-3; 9 bases line up with TRBD2. The CDR3 has 16 residues. The J segment lost 2 bases and the V segment lost 4 bases, leaving 10 bases of the junction unmatched. Per germline, CDR1 DFQATT and CDR2 SNEGSKA (reference sequence). In DNA, the CDR3 is TGCAGTGCTATTTTACCGACTAGCGGATCCACAGATACGCAGTATTTT. Translation: CSAILPTSGSTDTQYF.

This clonotype has at least ten counts. The chain links TRBV28 to TRBJ2-1, with D tentatively TRBD1 or TRBD2 (5 bases each). The CDR3 contains 17 residues. The V end lost 5 bases, the J end lost 6 bases, and 23 bases lay between the germline ends. Germline V gives CDR1 MDHEN, CDR2 SYDVKM. The CDR3 region has the DNA TGTGCCAGCAGTCCCCAAACCGGGACGGTGAAAGCCAATGAGCAGTTCTTC. Encoded protein: CASSPQTGTVKANEQFF.

V is TRBV30 and J is TRBJ1-5, with D possibly being TRBD1 (5 bases). Trimming stripped 0 bases from V and 2 bases from J, with 11 bases between. This CDR3 is built from 15 residues. Per the germline V gene, CDR1 is GTSNPN and CDR2 is SVGIG (reference sequence). The CDR3: CAWSVGGAGNQPQHF. In DNA, the CDR3 is TGTGCCTGGAGTGTGGGTGGGGCGGGCAATCAGCCCCAGCATTTT.

The J gene is TRBJ2-6, the V gene TRBV11-2; D is unclear. The germline CDR1 and CDR2 sequences are SGHAT and FQNNGV. The CDR3 spans 17 residues. V lost 0 bases and J 1 base, leaving 10 bases between the germline ends. CDR3: CASSLEGRLSGANVLTF. The CDR3 DNA reads TGTGCCAGCAGCTTAGAAGGACGGTTATCTGGGGCCAACGTCCTGACTTTC.

This clonotype was counted many times. This chain connects TRBV28 to TRBJ2-7; 8 positions match TRBD2. V shed 3 bases and J 0 bases; nucleotides not matched to a gene: 7. Germline CDR1 reads MDHEN; CDR2 reads SYDVKM. This CDR3 is built from 16 residues. The CDR3 spells CASSFSLAGLSYEQYF. The CDR3 DNA sequence: TGTGCCAGCAGTTTCTCTCTAGCGGGCCTCTCCTACGAGCAGTACTTC.